This passage covers 14 T cell receptor beta chains from one sample sequenced in a study of cytomegalovirus exposure and HLA in healthy donors. The PCR made use of 60 Vbeta and 13 Jbeta primers. Using immunoSEQ multiplex PCR, the repertoire was profiled, and TCRdb retains in-frame clones only, with some absent. This table has more than 100,000 clones, roughly three fifths appearing once. The sample was PBMCs. These receptors were taken from a man in his forties in good health and CMV-seropositive.

This chain uses TRBV6-5 with TRBJ1-5; D unclear. CDR3 size: 13 residues. V gave up 6 bases and J gave up 4 bases, with 10 bases separating them. Germline V CDR1 and CDR2: MNHEY, SVGAGI. The CDR3 DNA sequence: TGTGCCAGCAGGGGCGGGAAAAATCAGCCCCAGCATTTT. Translating gives CASRGGKNQPQHF.

This clone occurred a few times. The chain combines TRBV19 with TRBJ2-5; TRBD2 agrees at 9 bases. Looked up from germline, CDR1 is LNHDA and CDR2 is SQIVND (reference sequence). J gave up 5 bases and V 6 bases, and 10 bases lay outside the gene matches. CDR3 length: 15 amino acids. The CDR3 sequence: CASRGTSQSRETQYF. CDR3 DNA sequence: TGTGCCAGTAGGGGGACTAGCCAAAGCAGGGAGACCCAGTACTTC.

This clone is a singleton in its sample. The gene calls are TRBV19 and TRBJ2-1, with TRBD1 identical over 9 bases. The trim removed 7 bases at V and 8 bases at J, leaving 9 bases unmatched. This CDR3 spans 14 amino acids. Germline V CDR1 and CDR2: LNHDA, SQIVND (reference sequence). CDR3 nucleotides: TGTGCCAGTACCCTCGGGGACAGGGTGCATGAGCAGTTCTTC. Translating gives CASTLGDRVHEQFF.

This clone was seen just once. This rearrangement joins TRBV4-1 to TRBJ2-7; 9 bases agree with TRBD2. The CDR3 runs 19 residues. V shed 0 bases, J shed 0 bases, and the junction held 12 bases outside the gene matches. CDR1 MGHRA and CDR2 YSYEKL come from the germline V gene. CDR3 amino acids: CASSQDLSRLAVSSYEQYF. Here the CDR3 DNA reads TGCGCCAGCAGCCAAGATCTTTCGAGACTAGCGGTGAGCTCCTACGAGCAGTACTTC.

V gene TRBV7-8 combines with J gene TRBJ2-1, with 11 bases matching TRBD2. CDR1 and CDR2 from the germline V gene are SGHVS and FQNEAQ. The V and J ends lost 5 bases and 9 bases, in that order; junction bases with no gene match: 12. CDR3 length: 16 amino acids. Written as DNA, the CDR3 is TGTGCCAGCAGCCGTCCGCCCCTAGCGGGGGGAGGTGAGCAGTTCTTC. Protein sequence: CASSRPPLAGGGEQFF.

The rearrangement joins TRBV5-1 to TRBJ2-2; D uncertain. Germline-derived CDR1 and CDR2 are SGHRS and YFSETQ. Trimming pared 6 bases from V and 2 bases from J, leaving 14 bases between. CDR3 length: 15 amino acids. The CDR3 nucleotides are TGCGCCAGCACCCCGTCTACCGAAAACACCGGGGAGCTGTTTTTT. Its protein is CASTPSTENTGELFF.

This chain joins TRBV2 and TRBJ2-2; no reliable D call. With 1 base removed from V and 0 bases from J, the gap between germline ends came to 15 bases. This CDR3 comprises 18 residues. Germline CDR1 and CDR2: SNHLY and FYNNEI. The CDR3 region is CASSEVGGEKANTGELFF. Written as DNA, the CDR3 is TGTGCCAGCAGTGAAGTAGGCGGCGAAAAAGCGAACACCGGGGAGCTGTTTTTT.

This CDR3 reads CASRRRGENNEQFF. CDR3 sequence (DNA): TGTGCCAGCAGGAGGCGGGGGGAAAACAATGAGCAGTTCTTC. The chain links TRBV2 to TRBJ2-1; TRBD2 matches at 8 bases. Trimming took 6 bases from V and 5 from J; bases not matched to a gene: 6. The CDR3 has 14 amino acids. Germline V gene sequence: CDR1 SNHLY, CDR2 FYNNEI.

CDR3: CASSLATGHYEQYF. CDR3 coding DNA: TGTGCCAGCAGCTTAGCAACAGGGCATTACGAGCAGTACTTC. The J gene is TRBJ2-7, the V gene TRBV7-9, with D tentatively TRBD1 (6 bases). V was trimmed by 0 bases and J by 4 bases, leaving 10 bases between them. In germline, CDR1 is SEHNR, CDR2 FQNEAQ (reference sequence). The CDR3 contains 14 residues.

The chain joins TRBV5-1 to TRBJ2-7, with D possibly matching TRBD2 (5 bases). Per the germline V gene, CDR1 is SGHRS and CDR2 is YFSETQ. CDR3 size: 13 residues. Trimming removed 4 bases from V and 5 bases from J, with 13 bases in between. CDR3 sequence (DNA): TGCGCCAGCAGCCCGGTAGCTAGCAACGAGCAGTACTTC. This translates into CASSPVASNEQYF.

The chain has TRBV5-6 and TRBJ2-1; 7 nucleotides line up with TRBD2. V lost 3 bases to trimming and J lost 3 bases; unmatched junction nucleotides: 15. Germline V gives CDR1 SGHDT, CDR2 YYEEEE. This CDR3 region has 18 residues. The DNA for the CDR3 is TGTGCCAGCAGCTACCAACGCCTACTAGCGACACTCTACAATGAGCAGTTCTTC. Translating it yields CASSYQRLLATLYNEQFF.

There are a few counts of this clone. The rearrangement uses TRBV7-3 and TRBJ2-1, with D unresolved. Trimming left V 4 bases short and J 6 bases short, with 7 bases between. CDR1 SGHTA and CDR2 FQGTGA come from the germline V gene. The CDR3 is made up of 12 amino acids. The CDR3 DNA reads as TGTGCCAGCAGCTCGACTCGCAATGAGCAGTTCTTC. Protein sequence: CASSSTRNEQFF.

Only a few counts were recorded for this clone. This chain joins TRBV28 and TRBJ2-5; a weak D match, TRBD2 (5 bases). V lost 3 bases, J lost 5 bases, and 13 bases lay in between. CDR1 and CDR2 (germline): MDHEN, SYDVKM. This CDR3 is 14 amino acids long. The CDR3, as DNA: TGTGCCAGCAGTTTTGAGGGTAGTGGTGAGACCCAGTACTTC. Its translation: CASSFEGSGETQYF. Together with reference TRBV28 and TRBJ2-5, the CDR3 gives the full variable domain: DVKVTQSSRYLVKRTGEKVFLECVQDMDHENMFWYRQDPGLGLRLIYFSYDVKMKEKGDIPEGYSVSREKKERFSLILESASTNQTSMYLCASSFEGSGETQYFGPGTRLLVL.

This clone was found a few times. The V gene is TRBV7-2, the J gene TRBJ1-1; tentative D call: TRBD1 (6 bases). This CDR3 contains 15 residues. The V end lost 0 bases, the J end lost 5 bases, and 13 bases lay between the germline ends. Germline V CDR1 and CDR2: SGHTA, FQGNSA. CDR3 nucleotide sequence: TGTGCCAGCAGCTTAGCAGGGTATCAGGGGACTGAAGCTTTCTTT. Protein sequence: CASSLAGYQGTEAFF.